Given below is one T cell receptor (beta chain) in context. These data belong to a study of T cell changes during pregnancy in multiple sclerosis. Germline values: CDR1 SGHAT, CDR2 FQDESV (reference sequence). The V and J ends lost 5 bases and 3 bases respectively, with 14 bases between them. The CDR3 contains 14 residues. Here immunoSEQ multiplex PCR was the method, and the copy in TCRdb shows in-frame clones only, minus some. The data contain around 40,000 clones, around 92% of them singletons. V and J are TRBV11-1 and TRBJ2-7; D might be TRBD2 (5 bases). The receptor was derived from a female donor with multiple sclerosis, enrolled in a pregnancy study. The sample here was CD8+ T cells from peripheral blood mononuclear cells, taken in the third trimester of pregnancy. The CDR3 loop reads CASSGDGVVYEQYF. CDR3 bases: TGTGCCAGCAGCGGCGACGGGGTTGTCTACGAGCAGTACTTC.